The 21 T cell receptor beta chains reported below all come from one sample, sequenced in a study of shared clonotypes between healthy human individuals. Generated by immunoSEQ multiplex PCR, the TCRdb table keeps only in-frame clones and is missing some. The sample carries about 1.5 million clones, 95% to 99% recorded once. Source material: naive CD4+ T cells sorted from blood. Documented subset: CD45RA+ positively selected. Source of these receptors: a man aged 25 to 40 in good health.

The gene calls are TRBV5-1 and TRBJ2-7; D is unclear. The CDR3 has 12 amino acids. V was cut by 3 bases and J by 2 bases, with 6 bases left in between. Germline CDR1 is SGHRS and CDR2 is YFSETQ. CDR3 region: CASSWTAYEQYF. The CDR3 nucleotides read TGCGCCAGCAGCTGGACGGCCTACGAGCAGTACTTC.

V is TRBV5-4 and J is TRBJ2-5; D is tentatively TRBD1 or TRBD2 (5 bases each). Germline loops: CDR1 SGHNT, CDR2 YYREEE (reference sequence). The V end lost 3 bases, the J end lost 5 bases, and 17 bases lay between the germline ends. There are 15 residues in the CDR3. The CDR3 bases are TGTGCCAGCAGCTCGGGGCGAGGTGCGTTGGAGACCCAGTACTTC. This sequence encodes CASSSGRGALETQYF.

The chain carries TRBV4-3 and TRBJ1-4; D is uncertain. The CDR3 contains 14 residues. The germline V gene encodes CDR1 LGHNA and CDR2 YSLEER. Between the trimmed V and J ends, which lost 0 bases and 8 bases, there was a span of 10 bases. The CDR3 DNA follows: TGCGCCAGCAGCCAAGAGTTCGTTATGGAAAAACTGTTTTTT. This encodes CASSQEFVMEKLFF.

This clone came up once. The chain uses TRBV7-2 and TRBJ2-1, with 7 bases aligning to TRBD1. The CDR3 is 17 residues long. Germline loops: CDR1 SGHTA, CDR2 FQGNSA. V was pared by 8 bases and J by 0 bases, with 13 bases of the junction left unmatched. The CDR3 is CASADREYFRSYNEQFF. DNA for the CDR3: TGTGCCAGCGCAGACAGGGAGTACTTCCGCTCCTACAATGAGCAGTTCTTC.

The V gene is TRBV5-6, the J gene TRBJ2-1, with 12 bases identical to TRBD2. Trimming took 2 bases from V and 8 from J; bases not matched to a gene: 8. Germline-derived CDR1 and CDR2 are SGHDT and YYEEEE. The CDR3 totals 16 residues. Here the CDR3 reads CASSFTRTSGKDEQFF. In DNA, the CDR3 is TGTGCCAGCAGCTTCACCCGGACTAGCGGGAAGGATGAGCAGTTCTTC.

The chain employs TRBV5-4 and TRBJ2-1; 11 bases agree with TRBD1. The CDR3 has 17 amino acids. Germline V gene sequence: CDR1 SGHNT, CDR2 YYREEE (reference sequence). The J segment lost 8 bases and the V segment lost 0 bases, leaving 10 bases of the junction unmatched. CDR3 region: CASSLASGTGGIDEQFF. DNA of the CDR3: TGTGCCAGCAGCTTGGCCTCCGGGACAGGGGGGATTGATGAGCAGTTCTTC.

This clone showed up just once. The chain employs TRBV28 and TRBJ2-1, with 8 bases identical to TRBD1. V gave up 8 bases and J gave up 4 bases; unmatched junction bases: 10. The CDR3 is made up of 15 amino acids. Germline loops: CDR1 MDHEN, CDR2 SYDVKM. CDR3 DNA: TGTGCCAGCCGAGGTGACAGGGGAGTTTACAATGAGCAGTTCTTC. Translating gives CASRGDRGVYNEQFF.

The chain uses TRBV5-1 and TRBJ2-1; TRBD1 is a possible D gene (6 bases). The CDR3 length is 15 residues. V was trimmed by 3 bases and J by 5 bases, leaving 15 bases between them. Germline V gene data show CDR1 as SGHRS and CDR2 as YFSETQ. The CDR3 spells CASSWGPAEDNEQFF. In DNA form, the CDR3 reads TGCGCCAGCAGCTGGGGGCCCGCCGAGGACAATGAGCAGTTCTTC.

This sequence joins TRBV29-1 and TRBJ1-1; no clear D. The germline V gene encodes CDR1 SQVTM and CDR2 ANQGSEA. V lost 4 bases and J lost 5, with 14 bases in between. This CDR3 is 13 amino acids long. The CDR3 nucleotides are TGCAGCGTTGTCCGATTGGTAGGGACTGAAGCTTTCTTT. This translates into CSVVRLVGTEAFF.

This rearrangement joins TRBV5-1 to TRBJ2-2; 7 bases align to TRBD2. The CDR3 length is 14 residues. Germline assignment: CDR1 SGHRS and CDR2 YFSETQ. Trimming cost V 4 bases and J 5 bases; bases outside gene matches: 5. CDR3 in DNA: TGCGCCAGCAGCGTTGCGGGAGTAACCGGGGAGCTGTTTTTT. Protein product: CASSVAGVTGELFF.

Notes on this clone: Other DNA sequences within the sample encode an identical CDR3. The gene calls are TRBV28 and TRBJ2-2, with 10 bases that match TRBD2. There are 17 residues in the CDR3. The V gene end was trimmed by 6 bases and the J gene end by 2 bases; junction bases not matched to a gene: 9. The germline CDR1 and CDR2 sequences are MDHEN and SYDVKM. The CDR3 bases are TGTGCCAGCAGCCAATCAGGACTAGCGGTAAACACCGGGGAGCTGTTTTTT. Translating it yields CASSQSGLAVNTGELFF.

In nucleotides, the CDR3 is TGTGCCAGCAGTTTTCTCCCCCACGACGGCTACGAGCAGTACTTC. The encoded protein is CASSFLPHDGYEQYF. The chain carries TRBV27 and TRBJ2-7; no clear D gene. Trimming pared 3 bases from V and 3 bases from J, leaving 15 bases between. Germline CDR1 and CDR2: MNHEY and SMNVEV (reference sequence). The CDR3 covers 15 residues.

V and J are TRBV2 and TRBJ1-3; D gene ambiguous. Germline values: CDR1 SNHLY, CDR2 FYNNEI. Trimming cost V 7 bases and J 4 bases, with 8 bases left between them. CDR3 size: 12 residues. The CDR3 sequence is CASMWAGNTIYF. CDR3 DNA sequence: TGTGCCAGCATGTGGGCCGGAAACACCATATATTTT.

The rearrangement uses TRBV5-6 and TRBJ2-7; D gene uncertain. Germline CDR1 and CDR2: SGHDT and YYEEEE. The CDR3 extends over 14 amino acids. V was trimmed by 5 bases and J by 2 bases, leaving 14 bases between them. CDR3 nucleotide sequence: TGTGCCAGCAGGCGCCAGGACGGAGCCTACGAGCAGTACTTC. Translated, it gives CASRRQDGAYEQYF. The full variable domain, in which reference TRBV5-6 and TRBJ2-7 provide the parts outside the CDR3, is DAGVTQSPTHLIKTRGQQVTLRCSPKSGHDTVSWYQQALGQGPQFIFQYYEEEERQRGNFPDRFSGHQFPNYSSELNVNALLLGDSALYLCASRRQDGAYEQYFGPGTRLTVT.

This chain joins TRBV18 and TRBJ2-3; maybe TRBD1 (5 bases). V lost 3 bases and J lost 0, with 10 bases in between. The CDR3 has 15 amino acids. The V gene's germline CDR1 is KGHSH and CDR2 LQKENI. The CDR3 loop reads CASSPYAGSTDTQYF. The DNA for the CDR3 is TGTGCCAGCTCACCTTACGCAGGGAGCACAGATACGCAGTATTTT.

This chain connects TRBV7-9 to TRBJ1-2, with 7 bases matching TRBD1. The V gene end was trimmed by 3 bases and the J gene end by 2 bases; junction bases not matched to a gene: 9. CDR1 is SEHNR and CDR2 is FQNEAQ in the germline V gene (reference sequence). CDR3 length: 16 amino acids. The CDR3 nucleotides are TGTGCCAGCAGCTTGACAGGGATCAGCGCCAACTATGGCTACACCTTC. The encoded protein is CASSLTGISANYGYTF. Complete variable domain (other parts from reference TRBV7-9 and TRBJ1-2): DTGVSQNPRHKITKRGQNVTFRCDPISEHNRLYWYRQTLGQGPEFLTYFQNEAQLEKSRLLSDRFSAERPKGSFSTLEIQRTEQGDSAMYLCASSLTGISANYGYTFGSGTRLTVV.

About this clone itself: Additional DNA sequences in this sample encode the identical CDR3. V usage is TRBV18 and J usage is TRBJ1-2; the D gene is possibly TRBD1 (5 bases). Deletions cut 1 base from V and 6 bases from J, with 9 bases between. CDR1 is KGHSH, CDR2 LQKENI, per germline. The CDR3 loop spans 13 amino acids. The CDR3 nucleotides are TGTGCCAGCTCACCACTAGACAGAGATGGCTACACCTTC. This gives the protein CASSPLDRDGYTF.

This chain links TRBV5-1 with TRBJ2-1; 16 bases agree with TRBD2. Germline lookup yields CDR1 SGHRS and CDR2 YFSETQ. The CDR3 consists of 18 residues. Trimming removed 3 bases from V and 2 bases from J; junction bases left unmatched: 5. CDR3 region: CASSSGLAGGRTYNEQFF. For the CDR3, the DNA is TGCGCCAGCAGCTCGGGACTAGCGGGAGGGAGGACCTACAATGAGCAGTTCTTC. The full variable domain, completed using reference TRBV5-1 and TRBJ2-1, is KAGVTQTPRYLIKTRGQQVTLSCSPISGHRSVSWYQQTPGQGLQFLFEYFSETQRNKGNFPGRFSGRQFSNSRSEMNVSTLELGDSALYLCASSSGLAGGRTYNEQFFGPGTRLTVL.

This sequence joins TRBV10-2 and TRBJ2-1; 7 nucleotides match TRBD1. Per the germline V gene, CDR1 is WSHSY and CDR2 is SAAADI. The CDR3 extends over 13 amino acids. V shed 8 bases, J shed 2 bases, and the junction held 3 bases outside the gene matches. The CDR3 bases are TGCGCCAGCCACGGACAGGCCTACAATGAGCAGTTCTTC. It translates to CASHGQAYNEQFF.

The chain joins TRBV4-1 to TRBJ1-2; D ambiguous. The CDR3 covers 16 residues. Germline lookup yields CDR1 MGHRA and CDR2 YSYEKL. The V end was cut by 1 base, the J end by 4 bases, with 16 bases between. This CDR3 is CASSQGPPRTSYGYTF. The CDR3 bases are TGCGCCAGCAGCCAAGGCCCCCCACGGACGAGCTATGGCTACACCTTC.

The V call is TRBV7-2, the J call TRBJ1-1; no reliable D call. The CDR3 length is 17 residues. With 2 bases removed from V and 1 base from J, the gap between germline ends came to 17 bases. CDR1 and CDR2 from the germline V gene are SGHTA and FQGNSA. The CDR3 bases are TGTGCCAGCAGCTTACATATCCTCACGCGTGGGAACACTGAAGCTTTCTTT. Amino acids: CASSLHILTRGNTEAFF.